This T cell receptor (beta chain) was captured by sequencing in a study of T cells after yellow fever vaccination. Regarding the study as a whole: The presence of abundant clonotypes contaminating from the bulk population was possible in FACS-sorted repertoires. Among primary-vaccination clones, most reappeared after the booster, at about 95% for CD4 and approximately 90% for CD8.

The germline gives CDR1 MNHEY, CDR2 SMNVEV (reference sequence). This CDR3 is 14 amino acids long. The germline V and J ends were trimmed by 0 bases and 2 bases, with 5 bases remaining between them. TCRdb re-derived calls from the 5' RACE reads in MiXCR, one entry per CDR3 protein. Of roughly 330,000 distinct CDR3 sequences in the sample, almost 4% were seen once. This clonotype has a count of ten or more. As yet, its antigen is unknown. Sequencing used PBMCs, obtained 5 days after the yellow fever booster vaccination. The chain links TRBV27 to TRBJ1-5; D is uncertain. This clonotype originated in a young man who received the YFV17D yellow fever vaccine. The CDR3 nucleotides read TGTGCCAGCAGTTTATCGCTGGGCAATCAGCCCCAGCATTTT. Amino acids: CASSLSLGNQPQHF.